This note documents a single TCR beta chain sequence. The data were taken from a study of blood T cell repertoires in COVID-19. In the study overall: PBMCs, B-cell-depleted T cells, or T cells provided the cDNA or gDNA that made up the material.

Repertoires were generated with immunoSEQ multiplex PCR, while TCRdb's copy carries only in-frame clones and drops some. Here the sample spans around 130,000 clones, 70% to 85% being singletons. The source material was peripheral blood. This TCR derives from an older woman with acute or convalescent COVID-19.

The CDR3, as DNA: TGTGCCAGCAGTCCCCGGACAGGGGAGTCCACTGAAGCTTTCTTT. Translated: CASSPRTGESTEAFF. The chain couples TRBV25-1 to TRBJ1-1; 9 nucleotides match TRBD1. Germline trimming cut 5 bases from V and 4 bases from J; bases unmatched to any gene: 8. The CDR3 is 15 amino acids. Germline V gene data show CDR1 as MGHDK and CDR2 as SYGVNS.